The clone carrying this TCR beta chain was observed at least ten times. This sample was included in a study of T cells in Graves' hyperthyroidism and ophthalmopathy. Across the study: Initial diagnosis, before any treatment, was when peripheral blood was collected.

It was RNA transcripts that yielded the amplified TCR beta CDR3 regions. A first-round RT-PCR of the TCR CDR3 used the HTBI primer set. MiXCR, applied by TCRdb to the multiplex PCR reads, yields one record per CDR3 protein. The repertoire includes about 380,000 distinct CDR3 sequences, less than 15% of them detected once, and roughly 20% sits in the top ten. Reasons for excluding patients were uncontrolled infection, other autoimmune disease, pregnancy or lactation. Out of 8.5 to 10 ml of fresh peripheral blood came the PBMCs. Between the trimmed V and J ends, which lost 1 base and 1 base, there was a span of 9 bases. The germline gives CDR1 SEHNR, CDR2 FQNEAQ (reference sequence). The CDR3 totals 15 residues.

The source of this sequence is a man aged 25 to 40 with Graves' hyperthyroidism that later progressed to Graves' ophthalmopathy. The V and J genes are TRBV7-9 and TRBJ2-3; D possibly corresponds to TRBD2 (5 bases). The material sequenced was blood. As DNA, the CDR3 is TGTGCCAGCAGCTTAGGACTATTTGGCACAGATACGCAGTATTTT. As protein: CASSLGLFGTDTQYF. Based on the CDR3 plus reference TRBV7-9 and TRBJ2-3, the full variable domain is DTGVSQNPRHKITKRGQNVTFRCDPISEHNRLYWYRQTLGQGPEFLTYFQNEAQLEKSRLLSDRFSAERPKGSFSTLEIQRTEQGDSAMYLCASSLGLFGTDTQYFGPGTRLTVL.